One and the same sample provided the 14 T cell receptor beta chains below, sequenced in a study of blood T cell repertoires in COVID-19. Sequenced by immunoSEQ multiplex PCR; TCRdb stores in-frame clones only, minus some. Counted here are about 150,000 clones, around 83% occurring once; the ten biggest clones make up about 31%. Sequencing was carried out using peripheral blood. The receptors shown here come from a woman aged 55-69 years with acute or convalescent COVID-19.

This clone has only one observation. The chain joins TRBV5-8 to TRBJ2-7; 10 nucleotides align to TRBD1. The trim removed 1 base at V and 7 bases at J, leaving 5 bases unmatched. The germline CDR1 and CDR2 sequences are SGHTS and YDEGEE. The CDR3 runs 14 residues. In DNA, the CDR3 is TGTGCCAGCAGCTTGAGACAGGGGGCGCGTGAGCAGTACTTC. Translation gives CASSLRQGAREQYF.

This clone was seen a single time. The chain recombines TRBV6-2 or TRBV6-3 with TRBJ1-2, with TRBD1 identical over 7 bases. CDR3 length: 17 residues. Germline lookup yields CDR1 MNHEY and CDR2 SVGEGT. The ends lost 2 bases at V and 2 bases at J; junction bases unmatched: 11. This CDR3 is CASSYVSGQTINYGYTF. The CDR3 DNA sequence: TGTGCCAGCAGTTACGTTTCGGGACAGACGATCAACTATGGCTACACCTTC.

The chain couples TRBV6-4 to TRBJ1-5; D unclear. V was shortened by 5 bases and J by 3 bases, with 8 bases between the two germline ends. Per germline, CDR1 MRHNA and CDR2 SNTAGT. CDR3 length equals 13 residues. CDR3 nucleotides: TGTGCCAGCAGTCGGGAACCCAATCAGCCCCAGCATTTT. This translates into CASSREPNQPQHF.

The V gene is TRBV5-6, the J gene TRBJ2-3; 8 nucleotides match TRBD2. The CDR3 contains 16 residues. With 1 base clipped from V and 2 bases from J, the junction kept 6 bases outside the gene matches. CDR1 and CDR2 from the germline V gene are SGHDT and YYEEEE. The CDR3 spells CASSLYGGGYTDTQYF. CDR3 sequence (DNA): TGTGCCAGCAGCTTGTATGGCGGGGGGTACACAGATACGCAGTATTTT.

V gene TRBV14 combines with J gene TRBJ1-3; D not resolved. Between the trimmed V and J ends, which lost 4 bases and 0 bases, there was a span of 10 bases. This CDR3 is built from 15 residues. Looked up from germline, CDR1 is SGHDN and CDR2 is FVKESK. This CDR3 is CASSRSGLSGNTIYF. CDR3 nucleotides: TGTGCCAGCAGCCGTAGCGGTCTCTCTGGAAACACCATATATTTT.

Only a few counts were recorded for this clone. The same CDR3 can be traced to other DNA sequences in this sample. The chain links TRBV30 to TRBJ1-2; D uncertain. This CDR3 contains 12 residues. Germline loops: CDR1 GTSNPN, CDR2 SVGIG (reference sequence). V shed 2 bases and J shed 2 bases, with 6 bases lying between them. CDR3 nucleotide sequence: TGTGCCTGGAGTTTAGTAAACTATGGCTACACCTTC. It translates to CAWSLVNYGYTF.

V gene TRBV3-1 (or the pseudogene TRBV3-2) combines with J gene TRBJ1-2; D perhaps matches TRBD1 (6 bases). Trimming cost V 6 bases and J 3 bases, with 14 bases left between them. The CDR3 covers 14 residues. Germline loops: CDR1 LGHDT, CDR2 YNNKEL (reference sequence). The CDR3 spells CASRDTGLDYGYTF. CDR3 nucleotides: TGTGCCAGCAGGGATACAGGGTTGGACTATGGCTACACCTTC.

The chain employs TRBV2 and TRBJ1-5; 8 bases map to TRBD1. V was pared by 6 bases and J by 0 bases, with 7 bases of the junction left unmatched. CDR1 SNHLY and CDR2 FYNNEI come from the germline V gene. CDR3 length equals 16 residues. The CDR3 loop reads CASRRDRQLSNQPQHF. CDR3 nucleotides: TGTGCCAGCAGGAGGGACAGGCAGCTTAGCAATCAGCCCCAGCATTTT.

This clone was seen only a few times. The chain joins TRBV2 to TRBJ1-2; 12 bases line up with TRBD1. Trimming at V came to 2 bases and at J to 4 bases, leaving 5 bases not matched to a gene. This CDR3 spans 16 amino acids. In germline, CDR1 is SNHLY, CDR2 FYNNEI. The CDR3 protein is CASSEYGTGGRYGYTF. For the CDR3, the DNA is TGTGCCAGCAGTGAATACGGGACAGGGGGCCGCTATGGCTACACCTTC.

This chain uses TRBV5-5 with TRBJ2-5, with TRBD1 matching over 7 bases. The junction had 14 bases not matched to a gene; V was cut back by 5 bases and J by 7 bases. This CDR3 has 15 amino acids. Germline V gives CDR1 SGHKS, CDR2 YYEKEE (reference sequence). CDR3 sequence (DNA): TGTGCCAGCAGTCCCGCCTCGGGGACAGCAGGGACCCAGTACTTC. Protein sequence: CASSPASGTAGTQYF.

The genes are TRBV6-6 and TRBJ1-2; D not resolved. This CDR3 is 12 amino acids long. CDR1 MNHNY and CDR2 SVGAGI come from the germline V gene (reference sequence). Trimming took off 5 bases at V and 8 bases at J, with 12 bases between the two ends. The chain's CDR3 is CASSGEGRGYTF. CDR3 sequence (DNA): TGTGCCAGCAGTGGGGAGGGTCGGGGCTACACCTTC.

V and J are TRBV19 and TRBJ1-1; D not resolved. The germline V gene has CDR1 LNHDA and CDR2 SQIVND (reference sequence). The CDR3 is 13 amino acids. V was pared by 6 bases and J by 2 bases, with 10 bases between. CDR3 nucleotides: TGTGCCAGTAGGCGGGGTTTCAACACTGAAGCTTTCTTT. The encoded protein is CASRRGFNTEAFF.

CDR3 coding DNA: TGTGCCAGCAGTTTGGTCAGTCCTCATGAAGCTTTCTTT. Its protein product is CASSLVSPHEAFF. The chain joins TRBV28 to TRBJ1-1; D is undetermined. Germline CDR1 is MDHEN and CDR2 is SYDVKM. CDR3 length equals 13 residues. V gave up 3 bases and J gave up 7 bases, with 12 bases separating them.

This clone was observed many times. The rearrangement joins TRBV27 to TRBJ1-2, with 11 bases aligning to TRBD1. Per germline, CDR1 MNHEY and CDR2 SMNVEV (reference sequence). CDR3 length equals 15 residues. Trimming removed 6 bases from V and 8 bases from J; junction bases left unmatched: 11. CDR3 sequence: CASRGRDRGIRGYTF. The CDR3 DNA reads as TGTGCCAGCAGGGGGCGGGACAGGGGGATTAGAGGCTACACCTTC.